This passage covers 12 T cell receptor beta chains from one sample sequenced in a study of cytomegalovirus exposure and HLA in healthy donors. Assay: immunoSEQ multiplex PCR; the TCRdb copy retains only in-frame clones and omits some. This table has some 140,000 clones, over 80% appearing once. Sequenced sample: PBMCs. All receptors come from a woman aged 25 to 39 in good health and CMV-seropositive.

The V and J genes are TRBV27 and TRBJ1-5; D is perhaps TRBD1 (5 bases). Germline V gene data show CDR1 as MNHEY and CDR2 as SMNVEV (reference sequence). The V end lost 2 bases, the J end lost 2 bases, and 13 bases lay between the germline ends. The CDR3 length is 16 residues. The chain's CDR3 is CASSLRGAGGNQPQHF. The CDR3 DNA reads TGTGCCAGCAGTTTACGAGGGGCGGGGGGCAATCAGCCCCAGCATTTT.

The chain links TRBV7-9 to TRBJ2-2; 10 bases agree with TRBD2. This CDR3 has 17 amino acids. Trimming removed 3 bases from V and 7 bases from J; junction bases left unmatched: 11. From germline, CDR1 is SEHNR and CDR2 FQNEAQ (reference sequence). CDR3 amino acids: CASSFASGSTWSGELFF. The CDR3 bases are TGTGCCAGCAGCTTCGCTAGCGGGAGCACTTGGAGCGGGGAGCTGTTTTTT.

The chain couples TRBV2 to TRBJ2-7; maybe TRBD1 (5 bases). The germline V gene encodes CDR1 SNHLY and CDR2 FYNNEI. Trimming cost V 0 bases and J 6 bases, with 12 bases left between them. This CDR3 comprises 14 residues. The CDR3 protein is CASSEAYRQTEQYF. In DNA, the CDR3 is TGTGCCAGCAGTGAAGCGTATCGACAGACCGAGCAGTACTTC. Looking up the rest from reference TRBV2 and TRBJ2-7 gives the full variable domain: EPEVTQTPSHQVTQMGQEVILRCVPISNHLYFYWYRQILGQKVEFLVSFYNNEISEKSEIFDDQFSVERPDGSNFTLKIRSTKLEDSAMYFCASSEAYRQTEQYFGPGTRLTVT.

The rearrangement links TRBV28 to TRBJ2-7, with D uncertain. The CDR3 is 17 residues long. Germline CDR1 is MDHEN and CDR2 is SYDVKM. V was pared by 3 bases and J by 0 bases, with 18 bases between. As DNA, the CDR3 is TGTGCCAGCAGTTTCCCAACCCTCCAGGAACTCTCCTACGAGCAGTACTTC. Its translation is CASSFPTLQELSYEQYF.

The V call is TRBV11-2, the J call TRBJ2-3; perhaps TRBD2 as D (5 bases). V dropped 2 bases and J dropped 8 bases, with 17 bases sitting between them. The CDR3 length is 15 residues. From germline, CDR1 is SGHAT and CDR2 FQNNGV. CDR3 coding DNA: TGTGCCAGCAGCTTAAGCGGCCCCACGCCCCGTACGCAGTATTTT. Translating gives CASSLSGPTPRTQYF.

This chain links TRBV6-5 with TRBJ2-2, with 8 nucleotides matching TRBD2. CDR1 is MNHEY and CDR2 is SVGAGI in the germline V gene. Unmatched junction bases numbered 4, after V lost 0 bases and J lost 4 bases. The CDR3 loop spans 16 amino acids. CDR3 DNA sequence: TGTGCCAGCAGTTACTCTAGACGGGGGGGCACCGGGGAGCTGTTTTTT. As protein: CASSYSRRGGTGELFF.

The CDR3 reads CASSHRDPPTGGELFF. CDR3 bases: TGTGCCAGCAGTCACAGGGACCCTCCAACCGGTGGGGAGCTGTTTTTT. The chain combines TRBV7-3 with TRBJ2-2; tentatively, D is TRBD1 (6 bases). CDR1 and CDR2 from the germline V gene are SGHTA and FQGTGA. Trimming removed 6 bases from V and 8 bases from J, with 22 bases in between. There are 16 residues in the CDR3.

This chain connects TRBV18 to TRBJ2-5; a possible D gene is TRBD1 (7 bases). Between the trimmed V and J ends, which lost 4 bases and 4 bases, there was a span of 16 bases. This CDR3 spans 15 amino acids. Germline V CDR1 and CDR2: KGHSH, LQKENI. CDR3 coding DNA: TGTGCCAGCTCACTCGACAGGGTGGGAGGAGAGACCCAGTACTTC. As protein: CASSLDRVGGETQYF.

V gene TRBV6-1 combines with J gene TRBJ1-2, with TRBD1 as a possible D gene (5 bases). V gave up 0 bases and J gave up 2 bases, with 13 bases separating them. The CDR3 is 16 residues long. CDR1 is MNHNS, CDR2 SASEGT, per germline. CDR3 DNA: TGTGCCAGCAGTGAAGCGTGGGGGACTGCAAACTATGGCTACACCTTC. This translates into CASSEAWGTANYGYTF.

V and J are TRBV7-2 and TRBJ2-5; tentatively, D is TRBD1 (5 bases). The ends were cut back, 6 bases at V and 4 bases at J, with 12 bases in the middle. The CDR3 runs to 13 residues. Germline loops: CDR1 SGHTA, CDR2 FQGNSA. DNA of the CDR3: TGTGCCAGCAGTCGACAAGGGGTAGAGACCCAGTACTTC. This encodes CASSRQGVETQYF.

This clone was observed at least ten times. This sequence joins TRBV6-1 and TRBJ2-3, with 9 positions matching TRBD2. V lost 8 bases and J lost 8; bases outside the gene matches: 8. The CDR3 has 13 residues. Germline V gene lookup returns CDR1 MNHNS and CDR2 SASEGT. The CDR3 nucleotides are TGTGCCAGCCTTCCGGGACTAGCTTTTACGCAGTATTTT. Its translation is CASLPGLAFTQYF.

J is TRBJ1-1 and V is TRBV7-2; 7 bases match TRBD1. This CDR3 comprises 16 residues. Trimming removed 1 base from V and 3 bases from J; junction bases left unmatched: 8. CDR1 is SGHTA, CDR2 FQGNSA, per germline. For the CDR3, the DNA is TGTGCCAGCAGCTTAGAGGGCAGGGGGTACGACACTGAAGCTTTCTTT. Protein product: CASSLEGRGYDTEAFF.